Below, 7 T cell receptor beta chains from the same sample are listed, as sequenced in a study of human T cells and chemical hapten exposure. Time point in this sample: patch test 1, 2 weeks after DPC sensitization. This sample's treatment: therapeutic diphenylcyclopropenone sensitization with weekly scalp DPC. TCRdb reanalysed the RACE reads using MiXCR and keeps one entry per CDR3 protein. The sample has some 380,000 distinct CDR3 sequences, roughly 4.8% seen once. The sequences come from whole blood, collected in connection with sensitization to the hapten diphenylcyclopropenone (DPC). The origin of the receptors is a woman aged 50 to 60 with alopecia areata. Some clones in this sample may be carry-over from other donors' samples.

This clonotype was seen only a few times. This chain connects TRBV10-3 to TRBJ1-2, with 10 bases that match TRBD1. The germline V gene has CDR1 ENHRY and CDR2 SYGVKD. CDR3 size: 16 residues. V was clipped by 7 bases and J by 4 bases; unmatched bases: 12. This CDR3 reads CAITQDRGMFAYGYTF. Written as DNA, the CDR3 is TGTGCCATCACTCAGGACAGGGGGATGTTCGCCTATGGCTACACCTTC.

V usage is TRBV4-3 and J usage is TRBJ2-7; D might be TRBD2 (6 bases). Germline-derived CDR1 and CDR2 are LGHNA and YSLEER. Between the trimmed V and J ends, which lost 3 bases and 8 bases, there was a span of 14 bases. The CDR3 has 13 residues. The CDR3 loop is CASSQVGTAQQYF. As DNA, the CDR3 is TGCGCCAGCAGCCAGGTTGGGACTGCACAGCAGTACTTC.

This clonotype was picked up many times. The V gene is TRBV6-5, the J gene TRBJ1-2, with a weak D call TRBD1 (5 bases). The CDR3 is 15 amino acids. V shed 5 bases and J shed 6 bases, with 19 bases lying between them. The germline V gene has CDR1 MNHEY and CDR2 SVGAGI. CDR3 nucleotide sequence: TGTGCCAGCAGTCTATTTCCTTTTTCGGGGGATGGCTACACCTTC. It translates to CASSLFPFSGDGYTF.

Ten or more counts support this clonotype. The chain couples TRBV9 to TRBJ2-4; 12 nucleotides match TRBD1. Trimming took 4 bases from V and 7 from J; bases not matched to a gene: 12. This CDR3 has 17 residues. CDR1 and CDR2 from the germline V gene are SGDLS and YYNGEE. CDR3 in DNA: TGTGCCAGCAGCCCAGGGACAGGGGGCTATCCTAGGAACATTCAGTACTTC. It is translated as CASSPGTGGYPRNIQYF.

CDR3 bases: TGTGCCAGCAGCTTAGGGGGACCCGGGCTTCAGCCCCAGCATTTT. This gives the protein CASSLGGPGLQPQHF. This chain links TRBV7-9 with TRBJ1-5; perhaps TRBD1 as D (5 bases). The germline V gene encodes CDR1 SEHNR and CDR2 FQNEAQ (reference sequence). V lost 1 base and J 6 bases, leaving 13 bases between the germline ends. This CDR3 contains 15 residues.

The chain links TRBV5-1 to TRBJ2-3; weak D call: TRBD2 (6 bases). The CDR3 totals 14 residues. CDR1 is SGHRS and CDR2 is YFSETQ in the germline V gene. The germline V and J ends were trimmed by 4 bases and 6 bases, with 15 bases remaining between them. As DNA, the CDR3 is TGCGCCAGCAGCACAAACCGGGACTTGGATACGCAGTATTTT. This encodes CASSTNRDLDTQYF. Combining the CDR3 with reference TRBV5-1 and TRBJ2-3 gives the whole variable domain KAGVTQTPRYLIKTRGQQVTLSCSPISGHRSVSWYQQTPGQGLQFLFEYFSETQRNKGNFPGRFSGRQFSNSRSEMNVSTLELGDSALYLCASSTNRDLDTQYFGPGTRLTVL.

This clonotype was picked up many times. J is TRBJ2-3 and V is TRBV27; 9 nucleotides agree with TRBD2. Germline-derived CDR1 and CDR2 are MNHEY and SMNVEV (reference sequence). V lost 3 bases to trimming and J lost 3 bases; unmatched junction nucleotides: 7. The CDR3 length is 16 residues. The CDR3 coding sequence is TGTGCCAGCAGTTTCGGCAGCGGGAGGTTTACAGATACGCAGTATTTT. This gives the protein CASSFGSGRFTDTQYF.